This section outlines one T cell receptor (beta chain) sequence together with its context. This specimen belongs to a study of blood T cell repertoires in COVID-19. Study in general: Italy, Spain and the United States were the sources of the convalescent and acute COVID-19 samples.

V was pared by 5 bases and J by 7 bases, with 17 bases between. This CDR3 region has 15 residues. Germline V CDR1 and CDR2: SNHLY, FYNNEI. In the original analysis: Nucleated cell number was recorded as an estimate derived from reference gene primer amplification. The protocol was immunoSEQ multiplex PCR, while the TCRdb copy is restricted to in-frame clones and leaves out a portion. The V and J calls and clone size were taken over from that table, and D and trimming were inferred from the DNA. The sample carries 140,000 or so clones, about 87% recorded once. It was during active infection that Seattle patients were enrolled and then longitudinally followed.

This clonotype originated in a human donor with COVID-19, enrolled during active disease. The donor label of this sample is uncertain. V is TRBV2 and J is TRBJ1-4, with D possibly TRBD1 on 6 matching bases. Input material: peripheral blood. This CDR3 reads CASSQIGTRGEKLFF. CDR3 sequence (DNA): TGTGCCAGCAGTCAAATCGGGACACGCGGTGAAAAACTGTTTTTT.